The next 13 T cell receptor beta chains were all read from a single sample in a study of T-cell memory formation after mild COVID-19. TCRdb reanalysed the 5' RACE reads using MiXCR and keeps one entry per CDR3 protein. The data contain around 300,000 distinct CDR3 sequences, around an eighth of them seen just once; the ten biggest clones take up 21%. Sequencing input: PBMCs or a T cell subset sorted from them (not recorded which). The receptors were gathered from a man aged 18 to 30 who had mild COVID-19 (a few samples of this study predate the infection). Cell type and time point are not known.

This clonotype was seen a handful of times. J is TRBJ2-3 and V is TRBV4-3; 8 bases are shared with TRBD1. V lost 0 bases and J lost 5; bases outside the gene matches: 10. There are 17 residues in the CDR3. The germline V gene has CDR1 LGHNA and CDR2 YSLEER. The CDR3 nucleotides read TGCGCCAGCAGCCAAGATCGGGCAGGGGGCGTGAGAGATACGCAGTATTTT. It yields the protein CASSQDRAGGVRDTQYF.

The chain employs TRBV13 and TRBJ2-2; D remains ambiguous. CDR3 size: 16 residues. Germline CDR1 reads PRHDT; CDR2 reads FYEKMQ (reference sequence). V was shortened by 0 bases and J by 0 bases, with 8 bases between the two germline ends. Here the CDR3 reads CASSLGLSPNTGELFF. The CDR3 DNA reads TGTGCCAGCAGCTTAGGCCTCAGTCCGAACACCGGGGAGCTGTTTTTT.

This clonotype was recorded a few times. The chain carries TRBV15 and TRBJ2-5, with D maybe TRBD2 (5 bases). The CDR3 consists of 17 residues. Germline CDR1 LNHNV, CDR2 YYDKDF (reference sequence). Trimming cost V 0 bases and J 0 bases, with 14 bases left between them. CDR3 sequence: CATSRDRGSDYQETQYF. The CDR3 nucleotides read TGTGCCACCAGCAGAGATCGCGGGTCGGACTACCAAGAGACCCAGTACTTC. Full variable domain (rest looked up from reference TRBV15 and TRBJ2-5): DAMVIQNPRYQVTQFGKPVTLSCSQTLNHNVMYWYQQKSSQAPKLLFHYYDKDFNNEADTPDNFQSRRPNTSFCFLDIRSPGLGDTAMYLCATSRDRGSDYQETQYFGPGTRLLVL.

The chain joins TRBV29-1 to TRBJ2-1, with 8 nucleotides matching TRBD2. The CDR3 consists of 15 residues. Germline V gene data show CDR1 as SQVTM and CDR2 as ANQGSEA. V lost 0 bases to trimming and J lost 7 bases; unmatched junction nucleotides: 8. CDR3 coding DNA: TGCAGCGTTGAAGAGGCGCTAGCGGGTCCAAATGAGCAGTTCTTC. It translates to CSVEEALAGPNEQFF.

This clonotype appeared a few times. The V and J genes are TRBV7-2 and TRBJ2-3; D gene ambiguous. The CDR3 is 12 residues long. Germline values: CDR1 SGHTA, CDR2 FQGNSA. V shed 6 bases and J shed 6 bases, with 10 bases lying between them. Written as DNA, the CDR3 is TGTGCCAGCAGATTCCAGGCCGATACGCAGTATTTT. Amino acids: CASRFQADTQYF.

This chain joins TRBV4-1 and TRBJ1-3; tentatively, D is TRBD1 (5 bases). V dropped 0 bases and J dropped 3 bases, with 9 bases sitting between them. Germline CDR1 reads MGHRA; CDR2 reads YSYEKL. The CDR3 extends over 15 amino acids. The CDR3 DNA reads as TGCGCCAGCAGCCAAGACGGCAGGGTTGGAAACACCATATATTTT. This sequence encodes CASSQDGRVGNTIYF.

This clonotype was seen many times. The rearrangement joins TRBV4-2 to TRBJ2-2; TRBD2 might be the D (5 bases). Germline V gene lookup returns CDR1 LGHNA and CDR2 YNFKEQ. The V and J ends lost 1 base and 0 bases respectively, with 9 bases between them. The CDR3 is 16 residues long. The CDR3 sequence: CASSQAGNTNTGELFF. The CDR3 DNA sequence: TGTGCCAGCAGCCAAGCGGGGAACACGAACACCGGGGAGCTGTTTTTT.

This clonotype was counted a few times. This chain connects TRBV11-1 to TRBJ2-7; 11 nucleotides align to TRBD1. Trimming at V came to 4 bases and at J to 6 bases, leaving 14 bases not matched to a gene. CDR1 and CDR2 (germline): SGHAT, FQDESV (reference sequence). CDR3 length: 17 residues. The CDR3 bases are TGTGCCAGCAGCTCAAATAGGGGACAGGGGGATGCTGGCGAGCAGTACGTC. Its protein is CASSSNRGQGDAGEQYV.

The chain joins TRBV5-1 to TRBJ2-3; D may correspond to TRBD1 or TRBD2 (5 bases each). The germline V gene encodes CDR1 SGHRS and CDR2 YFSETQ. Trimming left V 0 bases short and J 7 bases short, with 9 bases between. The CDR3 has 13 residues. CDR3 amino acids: CASSLGGTNTQYF. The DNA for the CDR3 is TGCGCCAGCAGCTTGGGGGGGACGAATACGCAGTATTTT.

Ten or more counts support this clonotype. The CDR3 nucleotides are TGTGCCAGCAGTTTGGGCGGGGGGGTTTCGGATACGCAGTATTTT. Protein product: CASSLGGGVSDTQYF. The chain has TRBV12-3 or TRBV12-4 and TRBJ2-3; TRBD2 agrees at 9 bases. This CDR3 is 15 amino acids long. Trimming removed 3 bases from V and 6 bases from J; junction bases left unmatched: 7.

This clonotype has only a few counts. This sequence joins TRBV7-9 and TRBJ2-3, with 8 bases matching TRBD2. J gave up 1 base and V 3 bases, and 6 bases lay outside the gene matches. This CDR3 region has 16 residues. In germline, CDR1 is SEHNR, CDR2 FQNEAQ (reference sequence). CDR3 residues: CASSFTGGGGTDTQYF. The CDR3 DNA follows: TGTGCCAGCAGCTTCACCGGGGGGGGCGGCACAGATACGCAGTATTTT.

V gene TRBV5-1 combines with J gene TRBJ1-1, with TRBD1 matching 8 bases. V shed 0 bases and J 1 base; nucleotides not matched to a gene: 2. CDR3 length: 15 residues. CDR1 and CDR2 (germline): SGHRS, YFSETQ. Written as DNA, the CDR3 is TGCGCCAGCAGCTTGGGGACAGGGCCGAACACTGAAGCTTTCTTT. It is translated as CASSLGTGPNTEAFF.

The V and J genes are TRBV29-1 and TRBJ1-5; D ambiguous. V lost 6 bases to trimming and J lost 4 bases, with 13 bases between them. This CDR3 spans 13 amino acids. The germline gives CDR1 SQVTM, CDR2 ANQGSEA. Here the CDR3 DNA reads TGCAGCGTAGCACCACAGCCGAATCAGCCCCAGCATTTT. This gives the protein CSVAPQPNQPQHF.